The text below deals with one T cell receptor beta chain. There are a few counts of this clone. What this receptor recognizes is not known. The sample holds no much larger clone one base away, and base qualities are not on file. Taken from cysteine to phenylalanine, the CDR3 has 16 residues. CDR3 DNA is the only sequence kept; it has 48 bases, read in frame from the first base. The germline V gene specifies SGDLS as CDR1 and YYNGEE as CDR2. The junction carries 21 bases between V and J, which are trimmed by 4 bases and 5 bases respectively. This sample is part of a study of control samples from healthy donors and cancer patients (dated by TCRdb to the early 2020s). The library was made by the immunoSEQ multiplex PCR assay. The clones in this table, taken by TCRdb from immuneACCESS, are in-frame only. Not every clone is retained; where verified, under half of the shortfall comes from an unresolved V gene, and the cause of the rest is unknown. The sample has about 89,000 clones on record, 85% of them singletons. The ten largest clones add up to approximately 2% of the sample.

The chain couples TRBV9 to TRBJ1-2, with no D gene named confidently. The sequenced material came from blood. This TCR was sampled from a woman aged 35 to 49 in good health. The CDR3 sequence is CASSPIKWGSGYGYTF. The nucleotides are TGTGCCAGCAGCCCCATCAAGTGGGGAAGTGGGTATGGCTACACCTTC.